These 22 T cell receptor beta chains were sequenced from one sample in a study of cytomegalovirus exposure and HLA in healthy donors. This PCR relied on a set of 60 Vbeta primers and 13 Jbeta primers. This table comes from immunoSEQ multiplex PCR, and its TCRdb copy is limited to in-frame clones, with some not included. The top ten clones hold roughly 2.1% of a sample with 87,000 or so clones, about 7.6% of them seen once. Sequenced: PBMCs. Receptors were obtained from a man aged 50 to 59 in good health and CMV-seronegative.

The chain employs TRBV19 and TRBJ1-5; 7 nucleotides align to TRBD1. In germline, CDR1 is LNHDA, CDR2 SQIVND (reference sequence). The CDR3 covers 15 residues. V was clipped by 7 bases and J by 5 bases; unmatched bases: 11. CDR3 sequence: CASTREFRGDQPQHF. The CDR3 DNA sequence: TGTGCCAGTACTCGTGAGTTCAGGGGGGATCAGCCCCAGCATTTT.

This chain connects TRBV7-8 to TRBJ1-2, with D maybe TRBD1 (6 bases). CDR1 is SGHVS, CDR2 FQNEAQ, per germline. This CDR3 is 11 amino acids long. Trimming left V 4 bases short and J 13 bases short, with 13 bases between. CDR3 in amino acids: CASSSPGTSTF. The CDR3 DNA reads TGTGCCAGCAGCTCTCCCGGGACATCCACCTTC.

The genes are TRBV9 and TRBJ2-1; TRBD2 matches 11 bases. The CDR3 is made up of 15 amino acids. The V segment lost 3 bases and the J segment 7 bases; nucleotides outside the gene matches: 6. The germline V gene encodes CDR1 SGDLS and CDR2 YYNGEE. The CDR3 reads CASSDGTSGVNEQFF. The CDR3 nucleotides read TGTGCCAGCAGCGACGGGACTAGCGGCGTAAATGAGCAGTTCTTC.

This chain links TRBV7-9 with TRBJ2-7; D is unclear. The CDR3 sequence is 14 residues long. V was trimmed by 5 bases and J by 3 bases, leaving 14 bases between them. Germline CDR1 SEHNR, CDR2 FQNEAQ (reference sequence). The CDR3 DNA reads as TGTGCCAGCAGCCCAACCAGGCAGGTCTACGAGCAGTACTTC. This gives the protein CASSPTRQVYEQYF.

This clone was counted only a few times. The V call is TRBV27, the J call TRBJ2-7, with a weak D call TRBD1 (6 bases). The CDR3 extends over 12 amino acids. Germline V gene lookup returns CDR1 MNHEY and CDR2 SMNVEV (reference sequence). The germline V and J ends were trimmed by 6 bases and 5 bases, with 11 bases remaining between them. The CDR3 is CASSRRQDEQYF. The CDR3 nucleotides read TGTGCCAGCAGCCGTCGACAGGACGAGCAGTACTTC.

The J gene is TRBJ2-1, the V gene TRBV25-1, with TRBD2 as a possible D gene (6 bases). Germline V gene lookup returns CDR1 MGHDK and CDR2 SYGVNS. This CDR3 is built from 13 residues. Trimming took off 2 bases at V and 10 bases at J, with 12 bases between the two ends. This CDR3 reads CASSEIVGGEQFF. DNA of the CDR3: TGTGCCAGCAGTGAAATTGTGGGGGGAGAGCAGTTCTTC.

The chain joins TRBV28 to TRBJ1-2; the match to TRBD1 covers 9 bases. Germline CDR1 reads MDHEN; CDR2 reads SYDVKM. The CDR3 extends over 15 amino acids. Trimming at V came to 7 bases and at J to 10 bases, leaving 16 bases not matched to a gene. The CDR3 DNA is TGTGCCAGCACCGTTATCGCTGCGGGACAGGGATCCTACACCTTC. This encodes CASTVIAAGQGSYTF.

This clone was recorded a few times. The chain couples TRBV5-1 to TRBJ2-5, with 8 bases identical to TRBD1. CDR3 length: 15 residues. The V gene end was trimmed by 4 bases and the J gene end by 2 bases; junction bases not matched to a gene: 7. Germline V gives CDR1 SGHRS, CDR2 YFSETQ. DNA for the CDR3: TGCGCCAGCAGCCCCCCCAGGGGGCAACAAGAGACCCAGTACTTC. This gives the protein CASSPPRGQQETQYF.

The chain couples TRBV6-1 to TRBJ2-5; TRBD1 matches 7 bases. The germline gives CDR1 MNHNS, CDR2 SASEGT. This CDR3 contains 15 residues. The V gene end was trimmed by 1 base and the J gene end by 11 bases; junction bases not matched to a gene: 13. The CDR3 sequence: CASSEGTVGTGEQYF. CDR3 DNA: TGTGCCAGCAGTGAAGGGACAGTAGGCACAGGGGAGCAGTACTTC.

The sample holds a few counts of this clone. V is TRBV11-3 and J is TRBJ2-5, with 7 bases identical to TRBD2. Trimming removed 1 base from V and 0 bases from J; junction bases left unmatched: 5. Germline V gene sequence: CDR1 SGHNT, CDR2 YENEEA. The CDR3 loop spans 16 amino acids. This CDR3 reads CASSLGGGGYQETQYF. CDR3 coding DNA: TGTGCCAGCAGCTTAGGCGGCGGGGGATACCAAGAGACCCAGTACTTC.

The CDR3: CASSDHGGTGTTGELFF. The CDR3 nucleotides read TGTGCCAGCAGTGACCATGGGGGGACAGGGACCACCGGGGAGCTGTTTTTT. The rearrangement links TRBV6-4 to TRBJ2-2, with 9 bases identical to TRBD1. CDR1 MRHNA and CDR2 SNTAGT come from the germline V gene. Trimming cost V 2 bases and J 4 bases; bases outside gene matches: 8. The CDR3 consists of 17 residues.

In DNA form, the CDR3 reads TGTGCCAGCAGCCGCGGAGGACTAGAAAAAGGGACCCAGTACTTC. Translated, it gives CASSRGGLEKGTQYF. This chain links TRBV9 with TRBJ2-5; TRBD2 matches 7 bases. Trimming at V came to 4 bases and at J to 7 bases, leaving 13 bases not matched to a gene. This CDR3 comprises 15 residues. The germline CDR1 and CDR2 sequences are SGDLS and YYNGEE. Looking up the rest from reference TRBV9 and TRBJ2-5 gives the full variable domain: DSGVTQTPKHLITATGQRVTLRCSPRSGDLSVYWYQQSLDQGLQFLIQYYNGEERAKGNILERFSAQQFPDLHSELNLSSLELGDSALYFCASSRGGLEKGTQYFGPGTRLLVL.

The rearrangement uses TRBV11-2 and TRBJ1-5, with 7 bases identical to TRBD1. Germline CDR1 and CDR2: SGHAT and FQNNGV. The V segment lost 5 bases and the J segment 0 bases; nucleotides outside the gene matches: 4. The CDR3 runs 15 residues. CDR3 in amino acids: CASSQGQLSNQPQHF. DNA for the CDR3: TGTGCCAGCAGCCAGGGACAGCTTAGCAATCAGCCCCAGCATTTT.

The V and J genes are TRBV7-8 and TRBJ2-4; tentative D call: TRBD2 (6 bases). The CDR3 has 15 amino acids. CDR1 and CDR2 (germline): SGHVS, FQNEAQ. The germline V and J ends were trimmed by 6 bases and 0 bases, with 12 bases remaining between them. The CDR3 DNA reads TGTGCCAGCAGTCAAGTGGGGGGAGCCAAAAACATTCAGTACTTC. As protein: CASSQVGGAKNIQYF. Full variable domain (rest looked up from reference TRBV7-8 and TRBJ2-4): GAGVSQSPRYKVAKRGQDVALRCDPISGHVSLFWYQQALGQGPEFLTYFQNEAQLDKSGLPSDRFFAERPEGSVSTLKIQRTQQEDSAVYLCASSQVGGAKNIQYFGAGTRLSVL.

The chain links TRBV5-1 to TRBJ2-5, with D possibly being TRBD2 (6 bases). V lost 1 base, J lost 4 bases, and 14 bases lay in between. Germline CDR1 reads SGHRS; CDR2 reads YFSETQ. This CDR3 contains 15 residues. The CDR3 nucleotides read TGCGCCAGCAGCTTGTTAGGGGAGGTCCGAGAGACCCAGTACTTC. It yields the protein CASSLLGEVRETQYF.

This clone has a handful of counts. The chain joins TRBV6-1 to TRBJ1-1; D might be TRBD1 (6 bases). This CDR3 contains 13 residues. Trimming stripped 6 bases from V and 2 bases from J, with 10 bases between. Germline loops: CDR1 MNHNS, CDR2 SASEGT. CDR3 region: CASSPGQNTEAFF. The CDR3 DNA reads TGTGCCAGCAGCCCGGGACAAAACACTGAAGCTTTCTTT.

This clone was found a few times. The rearrangement links TRBV6-1 to TRBJ1-5, with 7 bases that match TRBD1. The CDR3 sequence is 15 residues long. The V and J ends lost 5 bases and 9 bases, in that order; junction bases with no gene match: 13. Germline V lookup: CDR1 MNHNS, CDR2 SASEGT. DNA of the CDR3: TGTGCCAGCAGTCGACAGGGATCTTACTATCGGCCCCAGCATTTT. This gives the protein CASSRQGSYYRPQHF.

The chain has TRBV7-2 and TRBJ1-5; 7 bases map to TRBD1. CDR1 is SGHTA and CDR2 is FQGNSA in the germline V gene. The CDR3 is 15 residues long. V lost 4 bases to trimming and J lost 0 bases; unmatched junction nucleotides: 3. In nucleotides, the CDR3 is TGTGCCAGCAGCTCCAGGGGGAATAGCAATCAGCCCCAGCATTTT. Translating it yields CASSSRGNSNQPQHF.

A few counts support this clone. This chain joins TRBV9 and TRBJ2-3; tentatively, D is TRBD2 (7 bases). The CDR3 extends over 16 amino acids. Germline CDR1 reads SGDLS; CDR2 reads YYNGEE. V gave up 0 bases and J gave up 4 bases, with 15 bases separating them. DNA of the CDR3: TGTGCCAGCAGCGTAGGTGGGGGGGCGCAGTCAGATACGCAGTATTTT. Translating gives CASSVGGGAQSDTQYF.

The chain has TRBV2 and TRBJ2-5; 11 bases are shared with TRBD1. The CDR3 length is 16 residues. Germline values: CDR1 SNHLY, CDR2 FYNNEI. Trimming cost V 6 bases and J 4 bases; bases outside gene matches: 10. The CDR3 nucleotides are TGTGCCAGCAGCCCCGGGACAGGGGGTATCGCAGAGACCCAGTACTTC. As protein: CASSPGTGGIAETQYF.

The chain joins TRBV15 to TRBJ2-3; possible D gene TRBD2, 6 bases. The V end was cut by 5 bases, the J end by 5 bases, with 17 bases between. CDR1 and CDR2 from the germline V gene are LNHNV and YYDKDF (reference sequence). The CDR3 is 15 amino acids. The CDR3 sequence is CATSEKGLVEDTQYF. The DNA for the CDR3 is TGTGCCACCAGCGAGAAGGGACTTGTCGAAGATACGCAGTATTTT.

The rearrangement links TRBV19 to TRBJ2-2; no reliable D call. From germline, CDR1 is LNHDA and CDR2 SQIVND (reference sequence). The CDR3 contains 14 residues. The V end lost 1 base, the J end lost 3 bases, and 6 bases lay between the germline ends. In DNA, the CDR3 is TGTGCCAGTAGTATAGCAAGAGACACCGGGGAGCTGTTTTTT. It encodes CASSIARDTGELFF.